These 25 T cell receptor beta chains were all obtained from the same sample, sequenced in a study of human CD8 memory T cell subsets. Generation of TCR beta libraries used UMI-labeled 5' RACE. TCRdb re-called the 5' RACE reads, yielding one record per CDR3 amino acid sequence without DNA. In total, the table holds 17,000 or so distinct CDR3 sequences. The sample consisted of CD8+ stem-like memory T cells (TSCM and TCM) sorted from PBMCs. Subset defined: stem-like memory CD8 T cells (TSTEM), CCR7+ PD-1- TIGIT-. The receptors originated from a human donor in good health.

The chain uses TRBV27 and TRBJ1-5; TCRdb calls TRBD1, which cannot be checked without DNA. This CDR3 spans 15 amino acids. Germline CDR1 reads MNHEY; CDR2 reads SMNVEV (reference sequence). The CDR3 loop is CASSLSGTGNQPQHF.

This chain links TRBV5-1 with TRBJ2-7; the D call of TRBD1 rests on TCRdb alone, since no DNA is present to check it. This CDR3 is 15 amino acids long. Germline V gene data show CDR1 as SGHRS and CDR2 as YFSETQ. Here the CDR3 reads CASSWRGTGEFEQYF.

The chain employs TRBV29-1 and TRBJ2-5; TCRdb's D call of TRBD1 is untestable without DNA. The CDR3 runs to 14 residues. The V gene's germline CDR1 is SQVTM and CDR2 ANQGSEA. The CDR3 here is CSVDVPLGEETQYF.

The chain links TRBV5-8 to TRBJ1-1. This CDR3 spans 12 amino acids. Per the germline V gene, CDR1 is SGHTS and CDR2 is YDEGEE. The CDR3 region is CASSWGGTEAFF.

The rearrangement links TRBV3-1 to TRBJ2-7; as DNA is missing, the TRBD1 call by TCRdb cannot be tested. Germline CDR1 is LGHDT and CDR2 is YNNKEL (reference sequence). The CDR3 contains 14 residues. Here the CDR3 reads CASSPGQGAIEQYF.

This chain joins TRBV7-8 and TRBJ1-2; absent DNA, TCRdb's TRBD1 call cannot be checked. This CDR3 is built from 16 residues. Germline V CDR1 and CDR2: SGHVS, FQNEAQ. CDR3 sequence: CASSNLVRTGDYGYTF.

This clonotype registers medium-sized by frequency. This chain links TRBV7-9 with TRBJ2-7; without DNA, the TCRdb call of TRBD1 cannot be checked. This CDR3 contains 16 residues. Germline V gives CDR1 SEHNR, CDR2 FQNEAQ (reference sequence). The CDR3 is CASSLAPGQGAYEQYF.

The genes are TRBV29-1 and TRBJ2-7; without DNA, the TCRdb call of TRBD1 cannot be checked. Germline V gives CDR1 SQVTM, CDR2 ANQGSEA. The CDR3 extends over 17 amino acids. This chain's CDR3 is CSVEDRYNGDRAHEQYF.

The chain has TRBV5-4 and TRBJ2-1; lacking DNA, the TRBD2 call made by TCRdb goes unchecked. The germline V gene encodes CDR1 SGHNT and CDR2 YYREEE (reference sequence). The CDR3 is made up of 13 amino acids. CDR3 residues: CASNGAGNNEQFF.

V gene TRBV13 combines with J gene TRBJ2-7; as DNA is missing, the TRBD1 call by TCRdb cannot be tested. The CDR3 is 15 residues long. Germline V CDR1 and CDR2: PRHDT, FYEKMQ (reference sequence). The CDR3 region is CASSLGQGLFYEQYF.

This chain links TRBV7-9 with TRBJ2-1. This CDR3 has 13 residues. The germline V gene encodes CDR1 SEHNR and CDR2 FQNEAQ (reference sequence). CDR3 region: CASSLVPQDEQFF.

The gene calls are TRBV6-2 or TRBV6-3 and TRBJ2-1; there is no DNA to check the TCRdb D call of TRBD2. The CDR3 covers 14 residues. Germline CDR1 reads MNHEY; CDR2 reads SVGEGT. This CDR3 is CASSVAGGAGEQFF.

The chain is built from TRBV28 and TRBJ1-3; the D gene TCRdb calls, TRBD1, cannot be checked with no DNA. Germline V gene lookup returns CDR1 MDHEN and CDR2 SYDVKM. This CDR3 spans 14 amino acids. CDR3 in amino acids: CATGLGVSGNTIYF.

The rearrangement links TRBV9 to TRBJ2-1; TCRdb indicates TRBD1, and absent DNA this call remains unverified. CDR3 length: 12 amino acids. Germline V CDR1 and CDR2: SGDLS, YYNGEE. The CDR3 is CASSLQGYEQFF.

The chain combines TRBV30 with TRBJ1-2; TCRdb gives TRBD1 as the D gene, but with no DNA this cannot be confirmed. This CDR3 is 14 amino acids long. The V gene's germline CDR1 is GTSNPN and CDR2 SVGIG (reference sequence). This CDR3 reads CAWSLSGTLDGYTF. The full variable domain, in which reference TRBV30 and TRBJ1-2 provide the parts outside the CDR3, is SQTIHQWPATLVQPVGSPLSLECTVEGTSNPNLYWYRQAAGRGLQLLFYSVGIGQISSEVPQNLSASRPQDRQFILSSKKLLLSDSGFYLCAWSLSGTLDGYTFGSGTRLTVV.

The chain links TRBV28 to TRBJ2-5; TCRdb outputs TRBD2, but without DNA this stays unchecked. Germline V lookup: CDR1 MDHEN, CDR2 SYDVKM. The CDR3 length is 17 residues. Here the CDR3 reads CASSPDGGGGQQETQYF.

The genes are TRBV7-6 and TRBJ2-1; the D call from TCRdb, TRBD2, cannot be confirmed without DNA. This CDR3 spans 15 amino acids. Germline V gene sequence: CDR1 SGHVS, CDR2 FNYEAQ. The CDR3 spells CASTRTPGRGNEQFF.

The J gene is TRBJ2-7, the V gene TRBV3-1; TCRdb names TRBD1, which stays unverified in the absence of DNA. CDR3 length: 14 residues. Germline CDR1 is LGHDT and CDR2 is YNNKEL (reference sequence). The CDR3 here is CASSPERGFYEQYF.

The chain couples TRBV7-8 to TRBJ2-5; the D gene TCRdb calls, TRBD1, cannot be checked with no DNA. Germline V gives CDR1 SGHVS, CDR2 FQNEAQ. This CDR3 contains 16 residues. CDR3 protein: CASSLLRTGISETQYF.

This clonotype is medium-sized (0.01 to 0.1%) by frequency. The chain employs TRBV23-1 and TRBJ1-5. TRBV23-1 is recorded as an ORF, its role being uncertain. The CDR3 consists of 15 residues. The CDR3 sequence: CASSPGRGRLQPQHF.

The chain employs TRBV4-2 and TRBJ2-7; TCRdb's assignment of TRBD1 cannot be checked, as there is no DNA. In germline, CDR1 is LGHNA, CDR2 YNFKEQ. This CDR3 spans 15 amino acids. The CDR3: CASSQGSGGGYEQYF.

The genes are TRBV5-1 and TRBJ2-7; TCRdb reports TRBD2, a call that lacks DNA to check it against. There are 15 residues in the CDR3. Looked up from germline, CDR1 is SGHRS and CDR2 is YFSETQ. Here the CDR3 reads CASSQDSGTSYEQYF.

The chain carries TRBV13 and TRBJ1-1; TCRdb designates TRBD1, a call that cannot be tested without DNA. Germline-derived CDR1 and CDR2 are PRHDT and FYEKMQ (reference sequence). CDR3 length: 14 residues. The CDR3 sequence is CASSPDRGGTEAFF.

This clonotype is deemed medium-sized by its frequency. This sequence joins TRBV11-2 and TRBJ1-5; the D gene TCRdb calls, TRBD1, cannot be checked with no DNA. The germline gives CDR1 SGHAT, CDR2 FQNNGV. The CDR3 extends over 14 amino acids. CDR3 residues: CASSSRDSNQPQHF.

The chain has TRBV7-2 and TRBJ1-1; TCRdb designates TRBD1, a call that cannot be tested without DNA. CDR1 is SGHTA and CDR2 is FQGNSA in the germline V gene. This CDR3 spans 14 amino acids. The CDR3 reads CASSPTPLNTEAFF.